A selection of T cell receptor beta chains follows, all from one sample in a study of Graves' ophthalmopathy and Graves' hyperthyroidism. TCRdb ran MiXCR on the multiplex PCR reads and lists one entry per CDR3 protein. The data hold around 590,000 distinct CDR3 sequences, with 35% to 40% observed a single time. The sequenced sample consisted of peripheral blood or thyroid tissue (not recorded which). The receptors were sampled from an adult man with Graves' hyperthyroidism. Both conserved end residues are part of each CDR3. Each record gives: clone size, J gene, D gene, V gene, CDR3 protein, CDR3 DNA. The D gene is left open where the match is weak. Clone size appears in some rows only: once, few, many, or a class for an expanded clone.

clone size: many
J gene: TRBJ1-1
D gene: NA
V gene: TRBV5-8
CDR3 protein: CASSLDGLMNTEAFF
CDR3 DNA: TGTGCCAGCAGCTTGGATGGACTCATGAACACTGAAGCTTTCTTT

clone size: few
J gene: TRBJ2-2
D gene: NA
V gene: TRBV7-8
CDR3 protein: CASSQTRLVTGELFF
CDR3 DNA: TGTGCCAGCAGTCAAACCCGACTAGTCACCGGGGAGCTGTTTTTT

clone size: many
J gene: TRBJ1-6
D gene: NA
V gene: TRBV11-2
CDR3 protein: CASSLESFVRGNSPLHF
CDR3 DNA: TGTGCCAGCAGCTTAGAGTCGTTTGTCAGGGGAAATTCACCCCTCCACTTT

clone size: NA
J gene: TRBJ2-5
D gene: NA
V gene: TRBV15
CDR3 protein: CATSSEERETQYF
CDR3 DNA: TGTGCCACCAGCAGTGAAGAGAGGGAGACCCAGTACTTC

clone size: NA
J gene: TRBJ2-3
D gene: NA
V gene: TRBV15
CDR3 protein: CATSRGGSDTQYF
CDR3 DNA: TGTGCCACCAGCAGAGGGGGTTCAGATACGCAGTATTTT

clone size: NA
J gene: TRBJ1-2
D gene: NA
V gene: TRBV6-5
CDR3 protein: CASSHQGDYGYTF
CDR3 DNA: TGTGCCAGCAGCCACCAGGGCGACTATGGCTACACCTTC

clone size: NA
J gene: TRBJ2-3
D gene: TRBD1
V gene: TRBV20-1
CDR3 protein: CSAIQGTASLLGGTQYF
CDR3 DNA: TGCAGTGCTATACAAGGGACAGCCAGCTTGTTAGGGGGTACGCAGTATTTT

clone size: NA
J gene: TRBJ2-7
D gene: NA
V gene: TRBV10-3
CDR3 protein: CASSRGGDTSYEQYF
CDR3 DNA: TGTGCCAGCAGTAGGGGGGGGGACACGTCCTACGAGCAGTACTTC

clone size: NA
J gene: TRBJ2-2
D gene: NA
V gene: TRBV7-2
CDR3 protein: CASNFTTRGVTGELFF
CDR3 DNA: TGTGCCAGCAACTTTACCACGCGTGGAGTTACCGGGGAGCTGTTTTTT

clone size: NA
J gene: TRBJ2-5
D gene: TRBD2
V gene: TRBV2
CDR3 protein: CASSSGLAGKRGETQYF
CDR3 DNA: TGTGCCAGCAGCTCGGGACTAGCGGGAAAGAGGGGAGAGACCCAGTACTTC

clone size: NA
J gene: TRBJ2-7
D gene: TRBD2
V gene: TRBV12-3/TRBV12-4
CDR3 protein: CASSDRLAGPSYEQYF
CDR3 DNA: TGTGCCAGCAGTGACCGACTAGCGGGGCCTTCCTACGAGCAGTACTTC

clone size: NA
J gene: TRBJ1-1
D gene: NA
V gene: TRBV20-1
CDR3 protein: CSASSLGLNTEAFF
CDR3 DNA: TGCAGTGCCAGCAGCTTAGGGCTGAACACTGAAGCTTTCTTT

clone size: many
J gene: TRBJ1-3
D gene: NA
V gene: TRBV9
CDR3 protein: CASSVRGASGNTIYF
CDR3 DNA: TGTGCCAGCAGCGTAAGGGGCGCCTCTGGAAACACCATATATTTT

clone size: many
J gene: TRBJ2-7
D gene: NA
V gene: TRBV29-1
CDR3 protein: CSGAGGSYEQYF
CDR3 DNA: TGCAGCGGTGCCGGGGGCTCCTACGAGCAGTACTTC

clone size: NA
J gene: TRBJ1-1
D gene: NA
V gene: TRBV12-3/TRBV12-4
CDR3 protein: CASSFGLGLKTEAFF
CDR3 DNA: TGTGCCAGCAGTTTTGGGTTAGGTCTGAAAACTGAAGCTTTCTTT

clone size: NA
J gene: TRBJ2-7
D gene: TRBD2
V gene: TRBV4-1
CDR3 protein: CASSQGSSGGWYEQYF
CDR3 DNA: TGCGCCAGCAGCCAAGGAAGTAGCGGGGGGTGGTACGAGCAGTACTTC

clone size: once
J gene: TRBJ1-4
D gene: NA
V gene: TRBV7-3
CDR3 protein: CASSFAGLNTEKLFF
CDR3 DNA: TGTGCCAGCAGCTTCGCAGGGTTGAACACTGAAAAACTGTTTTTT

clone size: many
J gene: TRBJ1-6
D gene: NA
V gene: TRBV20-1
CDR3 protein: CSARGGNSPLHF
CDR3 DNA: TGCAGTGCTAGGGGGGGCAATTCACCCCTCCACTTT

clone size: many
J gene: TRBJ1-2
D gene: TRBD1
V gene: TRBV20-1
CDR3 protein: CSASPTGAYGYTF
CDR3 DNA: TGCAGTGCTAGCCCCACAGGGGCCTATGGCTACACCTTC

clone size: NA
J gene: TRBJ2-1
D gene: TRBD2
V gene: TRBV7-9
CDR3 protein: CASSWLRGVGEQFF
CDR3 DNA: TGTGCCAGCAGCTGGTTGCGGGGGGTTGGCGAGCAGTTCTTC

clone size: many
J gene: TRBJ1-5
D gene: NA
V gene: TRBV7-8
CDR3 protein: CASSLADRQPQHF
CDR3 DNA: TGTGCCAGCAGCTTAGCGGACAGACAGCCCCAGCATTTT

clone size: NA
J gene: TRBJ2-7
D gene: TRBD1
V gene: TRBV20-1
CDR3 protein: CSARQVDRASYEQYF
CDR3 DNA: TGCAGTGCTAGGCAGGTCGACAGGGCTTCCTACGAGCAGTACTTC

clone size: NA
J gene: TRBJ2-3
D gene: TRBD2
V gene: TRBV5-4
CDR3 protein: CASLEAGTDTQYF
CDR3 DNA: TGTGCCAGCTTGGAAGCGGGGACAGATACGCAGTATTTT

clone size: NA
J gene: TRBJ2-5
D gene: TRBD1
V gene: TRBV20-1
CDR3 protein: CSAAPGQGTWTQYF
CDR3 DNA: TGCAGTGCTGCACCGGGACAGGGAACTTGGACCCAGTACTTC

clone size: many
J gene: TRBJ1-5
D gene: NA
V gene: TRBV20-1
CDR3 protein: CSAREIGLPQHF
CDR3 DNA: TGCAGTGCTAGAGAGATCGGGCTCCCCCAGCATTTT

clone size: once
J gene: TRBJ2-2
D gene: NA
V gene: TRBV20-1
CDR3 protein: CSAREELFF
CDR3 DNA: TGCAGTGCTAGAGAGGAGCTGTTTTTT

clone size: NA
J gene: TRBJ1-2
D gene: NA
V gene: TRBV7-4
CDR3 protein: CASSFAGTHSVGYTF
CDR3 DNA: TGTGCCAGCAGCTTTGCCGGAACCCACTCCGTCGGCTACACCTTC

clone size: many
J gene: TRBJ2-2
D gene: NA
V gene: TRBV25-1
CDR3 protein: CATREAGELFF
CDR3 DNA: TGTGCCACCAGGGAGGCCGGGGAGCTGTTTTTT

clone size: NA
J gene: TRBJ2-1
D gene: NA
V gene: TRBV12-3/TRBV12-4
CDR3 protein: CASSFLGPTLNEQFF
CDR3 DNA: TGTGCCAGCAGTTTTCTGGGCCCTACACTCAATGAGCAGTTCTTC

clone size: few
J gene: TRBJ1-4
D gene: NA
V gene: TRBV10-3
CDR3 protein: CASSYGDRGEKLFF
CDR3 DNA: TGTGCCAGCAGTTACGGCGACCGGGGAGAAAAACTGTTTTTT

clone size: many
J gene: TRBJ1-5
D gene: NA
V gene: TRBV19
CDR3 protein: CASSIRVDNQPQHF
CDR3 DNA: TGTGCCAGTAGTATAAGGGTGGACAATCAGCCCCAGCATTTT

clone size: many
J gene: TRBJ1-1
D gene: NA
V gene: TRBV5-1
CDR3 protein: CASSLAAGNTEAFF
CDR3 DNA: TGTGCCAGCAGCTTAGCGGCAGGGAACACTGAAGCTTTCTTT

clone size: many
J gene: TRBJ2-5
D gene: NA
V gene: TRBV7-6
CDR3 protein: CASSPRVVGQETQYF
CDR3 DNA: TGTGCCAGCAGCCCCCGCGTGGTGGGTCAAGAGACCCAGTACTTC

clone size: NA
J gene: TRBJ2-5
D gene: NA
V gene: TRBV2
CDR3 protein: CASRHRGTSAQETQYF
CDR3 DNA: TGTGCCAGCAGGCACAGGGGAACTAGCGCGCAAGAGACCCAGTACTTC

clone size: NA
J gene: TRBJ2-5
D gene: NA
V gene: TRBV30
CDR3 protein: CAWSVNLGETQYF
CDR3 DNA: TGTGCCTGGAGTGTAAATTTGGGAGAGACCCAGTACTTC

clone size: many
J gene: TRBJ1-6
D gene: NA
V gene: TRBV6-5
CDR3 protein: CASSTSSSGNSPLHF
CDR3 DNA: TGTGCCAGCAGTACATCGAGTTCAGGGAATTCACCCCTCCACTTT

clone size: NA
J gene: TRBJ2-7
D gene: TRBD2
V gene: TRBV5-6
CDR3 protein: CASSVSGGTYNEQYF
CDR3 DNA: TGTGCCAGCAGCGTAAGCGGGGGGACCTACAATGAGCAGTACTTC

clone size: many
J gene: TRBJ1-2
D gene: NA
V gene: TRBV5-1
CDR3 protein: CASSLFRTAANYGYTF
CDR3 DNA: TGCGCCAGCAGCTTATTCCGGACAGCCGCTAACTATGGCTACACCTTC

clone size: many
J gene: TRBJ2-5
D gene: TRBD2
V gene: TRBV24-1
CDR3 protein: CATSSSGRETQYF
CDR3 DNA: TGTGCCACCAGCTCTAGCGGAAGGGAGACCCAGTACTTC

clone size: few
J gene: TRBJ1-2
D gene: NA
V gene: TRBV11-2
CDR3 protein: CASSLERKGAYGYTF
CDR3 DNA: TGTGCCAGCAGCTTAGAACGGAAGGGTGCCTATGGCTACACCTTC

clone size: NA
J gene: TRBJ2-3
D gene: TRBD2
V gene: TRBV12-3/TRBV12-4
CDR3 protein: CASVEAGGDTQYF
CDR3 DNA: TGTGCCAGCGTTGAAGCGGGGGGAGATACGCAGTATTTT

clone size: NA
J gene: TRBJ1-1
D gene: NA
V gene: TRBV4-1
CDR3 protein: CASSQEGGYTEAFF
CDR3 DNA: TGCGCCAGCAGCCAAGAAGGCGGGTACACTGAAGCTTTCTTT

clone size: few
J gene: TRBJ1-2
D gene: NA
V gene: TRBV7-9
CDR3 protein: CASSHLGDYGYTF
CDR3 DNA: TGTGCCAGCAGTCATTTGGGGGACTATGGCTACACCTTC

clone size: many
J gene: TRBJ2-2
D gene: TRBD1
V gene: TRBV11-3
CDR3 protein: CASSGTVTGELFF
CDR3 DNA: TGTGCCAGCAGCGGGACAGTCACCGGGGAGCTGTTTTTT

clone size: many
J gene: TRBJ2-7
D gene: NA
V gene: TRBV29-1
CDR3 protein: CSVLTPPYEQYF
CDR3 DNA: TGCAGCGTCTTGACTCCTCCCTACGAGCAGTACTTC

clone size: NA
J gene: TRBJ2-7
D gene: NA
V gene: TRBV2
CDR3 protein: CASSEGQTNTGEQYF
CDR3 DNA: TGTGCCAGCAGTGAGGGGCAGACCAACACCGGGGAGCAGTACTTC

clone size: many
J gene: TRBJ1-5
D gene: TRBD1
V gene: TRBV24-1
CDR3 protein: CATGTGELGQPQHF
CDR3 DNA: TGTGCCACCGGGACAGGGGAGTTGGGACAGCCCCAGCATTTT

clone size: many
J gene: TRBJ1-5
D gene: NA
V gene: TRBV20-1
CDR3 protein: CSARGARGGSSNQPQHF
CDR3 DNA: TGCAGTGCTAGAGGGGCACGGGGAGGGTCTAGCAATCAGCCCCAGCATTTT

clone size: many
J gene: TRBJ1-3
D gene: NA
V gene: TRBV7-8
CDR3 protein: CASSLALYSSGNTIYF
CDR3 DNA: TGTGCCAGCAGCTTAGCGCTATACAGCTCTGGAAACACCATATATTTT